This TCR beta chain emerged from a study of blood T cell repertoires in COVID-19. Across the study: COVID-19 samples, acute and convalescent, were from the United States, Italy and Spain.

This clone was found a few times. CDR1 and CDR2 (germline): SNHLY, FYNNEI. Unmatched junction bases numbered 3, after V lost 4 bases and J lost 4 bases. This CDR3 contains 14 residues. Only in-frame clones appear in the TCRdb table, and some are missing; sequencing was by immunoSEQ multiplex PCR. The sample includes about 280,000 clones, 86% seen only once; the top ten take around 13%. Sequencing used peripheral blood. The V gene is TRBV2, the J gene TRBJ2-7; 11 bases fit TRBD2. This receptor was identified in a woman in her seventies with COVID-19, enrolled during active disease. In nucleotides, the CDR3 is TGTGCCAGCAGTGTTACTAGCGGGGGATACGAGCAGTACTTC. Amino acid sequence: CASSVTSGGYEQYF.